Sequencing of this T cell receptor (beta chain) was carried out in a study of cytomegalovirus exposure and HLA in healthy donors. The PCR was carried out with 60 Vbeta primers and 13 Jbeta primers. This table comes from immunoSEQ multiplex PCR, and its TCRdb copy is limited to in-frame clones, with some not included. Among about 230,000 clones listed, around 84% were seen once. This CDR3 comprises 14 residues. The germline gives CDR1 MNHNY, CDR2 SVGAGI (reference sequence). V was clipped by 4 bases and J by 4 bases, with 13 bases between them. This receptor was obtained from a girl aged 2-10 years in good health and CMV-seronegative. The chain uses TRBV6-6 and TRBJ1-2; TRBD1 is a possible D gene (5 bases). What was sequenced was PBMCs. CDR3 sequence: CASSLGREAYGYTF. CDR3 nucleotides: TGTGCCAGCAGTTTAGGCAGGGAAGCCTATGGCTACACCTTC.